This TCR beta chain was observed in a study of cytomegalovirus exposure and HLA in healthy donors. The PCR employed 60 Vbeta primers together with 13 Jbeta primers. The data were produced by immunoSEQ multiplex PCR, yet TCRdb's version contains in-frame clones alone and is incomplete. The data contain 170,000 or so clones, about 80% of them singletons. The CDR3 consists of 14 residues. Germline CDR1 is LGHNA and CDR2 is YSLEER. Trimming removed 1 base at V and 7 bases at J, with 13 bases between. Study findings and constraints: Presence/absence analyses rested on an assumption that sequencing depth was roughly uniform across donors.

Details on this clone: The antigen is undetermined.

The clonotype originates from a woman in her thirties in good health and CMV-seronegative. Sequenced: PBMCs. The chain employs TRBV4-3 and TRBJ2-5, with a possible D match to TRBD2 (5 bases). The CDR3 protein is CASSQAPLRGTQYF. The DNA of the CDR3 is TGCGCCAGCAGCCAAGCCCCTCTCCGGGGGACCCAGTACTTC.